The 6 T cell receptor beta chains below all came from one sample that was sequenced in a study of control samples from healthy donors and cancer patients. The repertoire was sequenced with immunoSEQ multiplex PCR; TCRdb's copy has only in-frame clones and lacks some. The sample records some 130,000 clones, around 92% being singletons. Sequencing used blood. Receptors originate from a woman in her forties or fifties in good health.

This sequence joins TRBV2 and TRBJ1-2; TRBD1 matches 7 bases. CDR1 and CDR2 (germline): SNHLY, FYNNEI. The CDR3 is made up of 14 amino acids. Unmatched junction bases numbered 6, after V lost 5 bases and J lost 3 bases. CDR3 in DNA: TGTGCCAGCAGTCAAGACACAGGGGACTATGGCTACACCTTC. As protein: CASSQDTGDYGYTF.

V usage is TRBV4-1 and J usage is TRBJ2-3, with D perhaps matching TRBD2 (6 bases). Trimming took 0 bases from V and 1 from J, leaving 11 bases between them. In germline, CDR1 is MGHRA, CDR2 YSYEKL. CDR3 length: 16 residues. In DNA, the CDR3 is TGCGCCAGCAGCCAAGATCGGTGGGGGGGCACAGATACGCAGTATTTT. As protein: CASSQDRWGGTDTQYF.

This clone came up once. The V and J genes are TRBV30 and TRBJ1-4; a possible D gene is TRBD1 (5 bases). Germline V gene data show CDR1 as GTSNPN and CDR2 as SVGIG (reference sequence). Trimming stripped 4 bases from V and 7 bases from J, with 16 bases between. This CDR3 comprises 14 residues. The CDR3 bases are TGTGCCTGGACGGGGGGACTAATAACTGAAAAACTGTTTTTT. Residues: CAWTGGLITEKLFF.

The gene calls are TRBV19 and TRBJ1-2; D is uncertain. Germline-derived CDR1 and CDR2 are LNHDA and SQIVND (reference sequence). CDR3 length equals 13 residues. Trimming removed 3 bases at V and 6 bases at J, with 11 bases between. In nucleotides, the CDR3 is TGTGCCAGTAGTATTTTCAAGTCGAATGGCTACACCTTC. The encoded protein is CASSIFKSNGYTF. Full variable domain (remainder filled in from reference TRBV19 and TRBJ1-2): DGGITQSPKYLFRKEGQNVTLSCEQNLNHDAMYWYRQDPGQGLRLIYYSQIVNDFQKGDIAEGYSVSREKKESFPLTVTSAQKNPTAFYLCASSIFKSNGYTFGSGTRLTVV.

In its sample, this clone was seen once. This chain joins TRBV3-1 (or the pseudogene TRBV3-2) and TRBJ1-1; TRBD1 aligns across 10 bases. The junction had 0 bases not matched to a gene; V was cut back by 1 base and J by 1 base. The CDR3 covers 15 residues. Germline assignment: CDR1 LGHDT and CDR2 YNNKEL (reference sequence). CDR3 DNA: TGTGCCAGCAGCCAAGGGACAGGGGGGAACACTGAAGCTTTCTTT. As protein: CASSQGTGGNTEAFF.

Here the CDR3 DNA reads TGTGCCACCAGCAGAGAGGTCCTTGCGCCGAACACTGAAGCTTTCTTT. Its translation: CATSREVLAPNTEAFF. The chain combines TRBV15 with TRBJ1-1; the D is unclear. V shed 0 bases and J shed 1 base, with 12 bases lying between them. Looked up from germline, CDR1 is LNHNV and CDR2 is YYDKDF (reference sequence). The CDR3 sequence is 16 residues long.